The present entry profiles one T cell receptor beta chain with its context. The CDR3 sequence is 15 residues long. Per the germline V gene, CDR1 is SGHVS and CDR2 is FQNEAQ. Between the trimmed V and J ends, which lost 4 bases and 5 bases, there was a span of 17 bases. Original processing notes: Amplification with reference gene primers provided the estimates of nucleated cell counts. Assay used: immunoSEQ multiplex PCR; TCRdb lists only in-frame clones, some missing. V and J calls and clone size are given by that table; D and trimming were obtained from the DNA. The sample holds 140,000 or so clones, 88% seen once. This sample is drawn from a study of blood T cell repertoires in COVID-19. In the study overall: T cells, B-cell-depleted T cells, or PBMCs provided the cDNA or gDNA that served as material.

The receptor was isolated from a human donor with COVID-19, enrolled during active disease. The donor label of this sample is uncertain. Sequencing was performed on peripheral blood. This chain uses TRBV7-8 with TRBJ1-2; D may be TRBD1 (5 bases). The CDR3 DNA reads TGTGCCAGCAGCTCTAGCGTGACAGTTGGTTATGGCTACACCTTC. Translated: CASSSSVTVGYGYTF.